This T cell receptor beta chain was observed in a study of Graves' ophthalmopathy and Graves' hyperthyroidism. This clonotype has just a few counts. RNA served as the template for amplifying TCR beta CDR3 regions. RT-PCR in the first round used HTBI primers; a second-round multiplex PCR followed. One entry per CDR3 protein results from TCRdb running MiXCR on the multiplex PCR reads. The table lists over 650,000 distinct CDR3 sequences, more than 40% of them singletons. The V gene end was trimmed by 2 bases and the J gene end by 4 bases; junction bases not matched to a gene: 5. Germline V gene lookup returns CDR1 SGHDT and CDR2 YYEEEE. This CDR3 is 15 amino acids long.

The chain combines TRBV5-6 with TRBJ2-7, with 11 bases lining up with TRBD2. What was sequenced was peripheral blood. This clonotype was sampled from an adult man with Graves' ophthalmopathy. The CDR3 DNA sequence: TGTGCCAGCAGCTTTATAGCGGGAGGGCTTTACGAGCAGTACTTC. Protein product: CASSFIAGGLYEQYF.